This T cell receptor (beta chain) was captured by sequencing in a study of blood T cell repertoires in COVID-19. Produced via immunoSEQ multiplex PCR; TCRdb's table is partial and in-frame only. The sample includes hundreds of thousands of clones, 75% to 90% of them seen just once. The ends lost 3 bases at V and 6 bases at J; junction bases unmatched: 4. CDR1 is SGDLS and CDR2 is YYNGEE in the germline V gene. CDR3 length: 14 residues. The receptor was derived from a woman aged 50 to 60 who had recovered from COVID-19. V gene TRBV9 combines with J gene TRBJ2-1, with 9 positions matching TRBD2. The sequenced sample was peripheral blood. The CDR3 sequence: CASSASGKGNEQFF. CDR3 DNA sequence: TGTGCCAGCAGCGCTAGCGGGAAAGGCAATGAGCAGTTCTTC.